The rows below give T cell receptor beta chains drawn from one sample of a study of T-cell memory formation after mild COVID-19. TCRdb itself ran the 5' RACE reads through MiXCR, one entry per CDR3 protein. Here the sample spans approximately 290,000 distinct CDR3 sequences, less than 20% being singletons. The sample was PBMCs or a T cell subset sorted from them (not recorded which). Receptor source: a man aged 18 to 30 who had mild COVID-19 (a few samples of this study predate the infection). Cell type and time point are not known. The CDR3 runs from the conserved cysteine through the conserved F or W. A D gene is named only where the DNA matches it firmly. The size field is filled for only some rows; it gives once, few, many or a size class.

J | D | V | size | DNA | CDR3
TRBJ1-1 | NA | TRBV5-1 | few | TGCGCCAGCAGCTTGGTCAGGGTGGAGGGCACTGAAGCTTTCTTT | CASSLVRVEGTEAFF
TRBJ1-1 | NA | TRBV9 | NA | TGTGCCAGCAGCGTAGGGGGGGGGCACTTGGCTGAAGCTTTCTTT | CASSVGGGHLAEAFF
TRBJ2-7 | NA | TRBV7-3 | NA | TGTGCCAGCAGCTTAACCCCCCGCTACGAGCAGTACTTC | CASSLTPRYEQYF
TRBJ1-5 | NA | TRBV5-1 | many | TGCGCCAGCAGCTACACACCCGACGGGGGTCAGCCCCAGCATTTT | CASSYTPDGGQPQHF
TRBJ1-1 | NA | TRBV29-1 | many | TGCAGCGTTGGTCAGGGAGATACTGAAGCTTTCTTT | CSVGQGDTEAFF
TRBJ2-1 | NA | TRBV4-3 | few | TGCGCCAGCAGCCAAGTCCAAGGACGAGTCTACAATGAGCAGTTCTTC | CASSQVQGRVYNEQFF
TRBJ1-1 | NA | TRBV6-6 | many | TGTGCCAGCAGTTATGTGCCTGACACTGAAGCTTTCTTT | CASSYVPDTEAFF
TRBJ2-1 | TRBD2 | TRBV7-2 | few | TGTGCCAGCAGCCCCCGAGGGCGGGGGGGCTCCTACAATGAGCAGTTCTTC | CASSPRGRGGSYNEQFF
TRBJ1-1 | NA | TRBV12-3/TRBV12-4 | NA | TGTGCCAGCAGTTATACTGGCACCGTTAACACTGAAGCTTTCTTT | CASSYTGTVNTEAFF
TRBJ2-3 | TRBD2 | TRBV12-3/TRBV12-4 | few | TGTGCCAGCAGTTTGTGGTCAGGGACTAGATTTTCAGATACGCAGTATTTT | CASSLWSGTRFSDTQYF
TRBJ2-5 | TRBD1 | TRBV2 | few | TGTGCCAGCAGATACGGGACAGGGGGGTTTTTGGAGACCCAGTACTTC | CASRYGTGGFLETQYF
TRBJ2-2 | NA | TRBV5-1 | NA | TGCGCCAGCAGCTGGAACAGCCGCTCAGGGGAGCTGTTTTTT | CASSWNSRSGELFF
TRBJ1-5 | TRBD1 | TRBV6-5 | many | TGTGCCAGCAGGTCCCGGGACAGCCGTGGATTTTCCAGCAATCAGCCCCAGCATTTT | CASRSRDSRGFSSNQPQHF
TRBJ1-2 | NA | TRBV9 | many | TGTGCCAGCAGTGGAACCGGGGCCAACTATGGCTACACCTTC | CASSGTGANYGYTF
TRBJ2-2 | TRBD2 | TRBV4-2 | many | TGTGCCAGCAGCCCCTCTAGCGGGGGTGTTTTCGGGGAGCTGTTTTTT | CASSPSSGGVFGELFF
TRBJ2-2 | NA | TRBV24-1 | few | TGTGCCACCAGTGATTCCCGGGACTCCGGGGAGCTGTTTTTT | CATSDSRDSGELFF
TRBJ1-2 | TRBD1 | TRBV4-3 | many | TGCGCCAGCAGCCAAGATTGGCAGGGGGCTGTAAACTATGGCTACACCTTC | CASSQDWQGAVNYGYTF
TRBJ1-2 | NA | TRBV3-1 | NA | TGTGCCAGCAGCCAAGACGGGGGGAACGGGAATGGCTACACCTTC | CASSQDGGNGNGYTF
TRBJ2-6 | NA | TRBV5-1 | NA | TGCGCCAGCAGCCCTGGACTTAGGGACAAGTCTGGGGCCAACGTCCTGACTTTC | CASSPGLRDKSGANVLTF
TRBJ2-3 | NA | TRBV12-3/TRBV12-4 | NA | TGTGCCAGCAGAAGACACTTAGCCTTCACAGATACGCAGTATTTT | CASRRHLAFTDTQYF
TRBJ2-3 | NA | TRBV6-2/TRBV6-3 | NA | TGTGCCAGCTCTTACCTCGTCGACAGCCCGGAGGGCTGGACAGATACGCAGTATTTT | CASSYLVDSPEGWTDTQYF
TRBJ1-1 | NA | TRBV6-5 | few | TGTGCCAGCAGTTATAACCTCGGGGGGACTGAAGCTTTCTTT | CASSYNLGGTEAFF